These 16 T cell receptor beta chains were sequenced from one sample in a study of PD-1 blockade in classical Hodgkin lymphoma. Documented time point: newly diagnosed, previously untreated cHL patient sample. Researchers pulled CD8+ T cells out of thawed PBMCs using magnetic negative selection. Assay used: immunoSEQ multiplex PCR; TCRdb lists only in-frame clones, some missing. The data contain some 9,000 clones, about 90% of them singletons. Specimen: CD8+ T cells from blood. These receptors originate from a human donor with classical Hodgkin lymphoma.

V gene TRBV4-1 combines with J gene TRBJ2-3, with D uncertain. Germline CDR1 MGHRA, CDR2 YSYEKL. This CDR3 has 13 residues. V lost 1 base and J 11 bases, leaving 13 bases between the germline ends. As DNA, the CDR3 is TGCGCCAGCAGCCAAGTGGGATGGGCTGAGCAGTATTTT. This encodes CASSQVGWAEQYF.

This chain uses TRBV27 with TRBJ2-1; D is possibly TRBD1 or TRBD2 (6 bases each). V gave up 2 bases and J gave up 8 bases, with 16 bases separating them. CDR1 and CDR2 (germline): MNHEY, SMNVEV (reference sequence). The CDR3 is made up of 15 amino acids. The CDR3 region has the DNA TGTGCCAGCAGTTTAGGGGGGCGCGGACAATATGAGCAGTTCTTC. Amino acid sequence: CASSLGGRGQYEQFF.

This clone came up once. This chain connects TRBV13 to TRBJ2-7, with TRBD2 matching 11 bases. V lost 3 bases and J lost 4; bases outside the gene matches: 5. The CDR3 sequence is 15 residues long. Germline V gene data show CDR1 as PRHDT and CDR2 as FYEKMQ (reference sequence). In nucleotides, the CDR3 is TGTGCCAGCAGCTTGCTAGCGGGAGGCTCTTACGAGCAGTACTTC. Protein product: CASSLLAGGSYEQYF.

The rearrangement joins TRBV5-6 to TRBJ1-4; weak D call: TRBD1 (5 bases). The CDR3 runs 13 residues. Trimming pared 4 bases from V and 8 bases from J, leaving 12 bases between. Germline values: CDR1 SGHDT, CDR2 YYEEEE. CDR3 residues: CASSNGAEEKLFF. DNA for the CDR3: TGTGCCAGCAGCAATGGGGCGGAGGAAAAACTGTTTTTT.

This clone came up a few times. The chain combines TRBV27 with TRBJ1-2, with 8 bases identical to TRBD1. Germline V lookup: CDR1 MNHEY, CDR2 SMNVEV (reference sequence). Trimming took 4 bases from V and 4 from J; bases not matched to a gene: 8. The CDR3 has 15 amino acids. The chain's CDR3 is CASSSGTGTGYGYTF. DNA of the CDR3: TGTGCCAGCAGTTCGGGGACCGGGACAGGCTATGGCTACACCTTC.

This sequence joins TRBV2 and TRBJ1-2, with D possibly being TRBD1 (6 bases). Per germline, CDR1 SNHLY and CDR2 FYNNEI. The CDR3 is 12 residues long. The V end lost 4 bases, the J end lost 3 bases, and 6 bases lay between the germline ends. The CDR3 reads CASSGTDYGYTF. For the CDR3, the DNA is TGTGCCAGCAGTGGGACAGACTATGGCTACACCTTC.

The rearrangement joins TRBV4-1 to TRBJ1-5; TRBD1 agrees at 9 bases. With V trimmed by 1 base and J by 6 bases, 7 bases remained unmatched. This CDR3 has 16 residues. Per the germline V gene, CDR1 is MGHRA and CDR2 is YSYEKL. CDR3: CASSQVQTGGFQPQHF. DNA for the CDR3: TGCGCCAGCAGCCAAGTACAGACAGGGGGATTTCAGCCCCAGCATTTT.

The chain uses TRBV2 and TRBJ2-5; no clear D gene. The DNA end is a closer match to TRBJ2-7, so the J assignment may be wrong. Germline lookup yields CDR1 SNHLY and CDR2 FYNNEI. The CDR3 is 11 residues long. The CDR3 bases are TGTGCCAGCAGTGAAACAGTCGAGCAGTACTTC. Its translation is CASSETVEQYF.

This sequence joins TRBV10-3 and TRBJ1-5; TRBD1 matches 8 bases. Germline CDR1 ENHRY, CDR2 SYGVKD. This CDR3 has 15 residues. V was clipped by 10 bases and J by 5 bases; unmatched bases: 13. CDR3 protein: CATAPGTGSYQPQHF. CDR3 sequence (DNA): TGTGCCACGGCACCCGGGACAGGAAGTTATCAGCCCCAGCATTTT.

The V call is TRBV10-3, the J call TRBJ2-7, with 7 bases fitting TRBD2. Germline CDR1 and CDR2: ENHRY and SYGVKD. CDR3 length: 13 residues. The ends lost 3 bases at V and 7 bases at J; junction bases unmatched: 6. CDR3 residues: CAISELQGGEQYF. CDR3 DNA: TGTGCCATCAGTGAATTGCAGGGAGGGGAGCAGTACTTC.

The sample holds one count of this clone. The chain combines TRBV30 with TRBJ1-4, with 10 bases aligning to TRBD1. The J segment lost 8 bases and the V segment lost 4 bases, leaving 7 bases of the junction unmatched. The CDR3 length is 14 residues. Germline values: CDR1 GTSNPN, CDR2 SVGIG (reference sequence). In nucleotides, the CDR3 is TGTGCCTGGACCCCGGGACAGGGGTGGGAAAAACTGTTTTTT. Residues: CAWTPGQGWEKLFF.

The chain joins TRBV10-3 to TRBJ2-7, with TRBD2 matching over 10 bases. The CDR3 has 15 amino acids. V dropped 0 bases and J dropped 4; count of bases not matched to a gene: 3. Looked up from germline, CDR1 is ENHRY and CDR2 is SYGVKD. CDR3 sequence: CAISESLAGEYEQYF. The CDR3 bases are TGTGCCATCAGTGAGTCCCTAGCGGGAGAGTACGAGCAGTACTTC.

CDR3 in amino acids: CASSEYGDEQYF. CDR3 DNA: TGTGCCAGCAGTGAATATGGGGACGAGCAGTACTTC. The J gene is TRBJ2-7, the V gene TRBV25-1; D is uncertain. The V gene's germline CDR1 is MGHDK and CDR2 SYGVNS. This CDR3 comprises 12 residues. The V end lost 0 bases, the J end lost 5 bases, and 5 bases lay between the germline ends.

This chain links TRBV5-1 with TRBJ2-5; D gene unclear. The CDR3 covers 10 residues. The germline CDR1 and CDR2 sequences are SGHRS and YFSETQ. Trimming removed 8 bases from V and 5 bases from J, with 7 bases in between. The CDR3: CARRPETQYF. In nucleotides, the CDR3 is TGCGCCAGACGGCCGGAGACCCAGTACTTC.

This sequence joins TRBV19 and TRBJ2-7; 7 positions agree with TRBD1. V was pared by 4 bases and J by 3 bases, with 6 bases of the junction left unmatched. Germline V lookup: CDR1 LNHDA, CDR2 SQIVND (reference sequence). This CDR3 contains 14 residues. This chain's CDR3 is CASSNGQDFYEQYF. The CDR3, as DNA: TGTGCCAGTAGTAACGGACAGGACTTCTACGAGCAGTACTTC.

The J gene is TRBJ2-1, the V gene TRBV2; D assignment may be TRBD1 or TRBD2 (5 bases each). The germline V and J ends were trimmed by 3 bases and 5 bases, with 14 bases remaining between them. This CDR3 region has 15 residues. Germline V CDR1 and CDR2: SNHLY, FYNNEI. The CDR3 reads CASSEGRQSNNEQFF. The CDR3 nucleotides are TGTGCCAGCAGTGAGGGACGACAAAGCAACAATGAGCAGTTCTTC.